The clone carrying this T cell receptor (beta chain) was counted only a few times. Its antigen remains unknown. The TCR cDNA carried a universal primer site and UMIs from 5'RACE template switching. One entry per CDR3 protein results from TCRdb running MiXCR on the 5' RACE reads. The data show under 600,000 distinct CDR3 sequences, 20% to 25% seen once. The data derive from a study of T cells after yellow fever vaccination. Losses at the gene ends were 3 bases for V and 0 bases for J; bases not matched to a gene: 3. Germline V gives CDR1 MGHRA, CDR2 YSYEKL. The CDR3 covers 16 residues. Study-wide points: Weaker, the secondary response peaked sooner, at day 5 versus 15. Abundant clonotypes (contaminants from the bulk population) could be present in FACS-sorted repertoires. In post-booster samples, most primary-vaccination clones reappeared (about 97% CD4, 70% to 90% CD8).

J is TRBJ2-3 and V is TRBV4-1; 10 positions match TRBD2. The sample here was PBMCs, taken 21 days after the first yellow fever vaccination. The origin of this receptor is a man younger than 35 who received the YFV17D yellow fever vaccine. CDR3 sequence reads: CASSHIAGGSTDTQYF. The CDR3 coding sequence is TGCGCCAGCAGCCACATAGCGGGGGGTAGCACAGATACGCAGTATTTT.